Following are 27 T cell receptor beta chains from one sample sequenced in a study of blood T cell repertoires in COVID-19 (dated by TCRdb to 2018 to 2021). Libraries were constructed by the immunoSEQ multiplex PCR assay. The source is immuneACCESS, and TCRdb retained only in-frame sequences with V and J called. Part of the clones is not carried over; for the studies checked, unresolved V genes explain less than half of this, and the remainder is unexplained. The sample contains 110,000 to 150,000 clones, around 83% of them found a single time. Of the sample, around 9.6% falls within the top ten clones. The sequenced sample was peripheral blood. The receptors originated from a man aged 60-69 years with active or convalescent COVID-19.

This sequence joins TRBV6-5 and TRBJ1-1; D is possibly TRBD1 (6 bases). The CDR3 is 15 residues long. CDR1 is MNHEY, CDR2 SVGAGI, per germline. V lost 2 bases and J 1 base, leaving 11 bases between the germline ends. The CDR3 nucleotides read TGTGCCAGCAGTTACAGGGGACACCCGAACACTGAAGCTTTCTTT. Amino acids: CASSYRGHPNTEAFF.

The V and J genes are TRBV10-1 and TRBJ1-1; 7 bases line up with TRBD1. V shed 3 bases, J shed 7 bases, and the junction held 8 bases outside the gene matches. This CDR3 comprises 14 residues. The germline V gene has CDR1 WNHNN and CDR2 SYGVQD (reference sequence). CDR3 amino acids: CASSEPGTDSEAFF. DNA for the CDR3: TGCGCCAGCAGTGAACCCGGGACAGACAGTGAAGCTTTCTTT.

V gene TRBV7-2 combines with J gene TRBJ1-2, with 9 bases lining up with TRBD1. The CDR3 has 19 amino acids. V trimming: 5 bases; J trimming: 0 bases; junction bases outside the gene matches: 16. Germline V CDR1 and CDR2: SGHTA, FQGNSA. Here the CDR3 DNA reads TGTGCCAGCAGCCTAGGCCCACCCTACAGGGGGCTCTCTAACTATGGCTACACCTTC. It is translated as CASSLGPPYRGLSNYGYTF. Based on the CDR3 plus reference TRBV7-2 and TRBJ1-2, the full variable domain is GAGVSQSPSNKVTEKGKDVELRCDPISGHTALYWYRQSLGQGLEFLIYFQGNSAPDKSGLPSDRFSAERTGGSVSTLTIQRTQQEDSAVYLCASSLGPPYRGLSNYGYTFGSGTRLTVV.

The V call is TRBV4-3, the J call TRBJ1-1; tentatively, D is TRBD1 (5 bases). The V end was cut by 4 bases, the J end by 0 bases, with 9 bases between. This CDR3 is 14 amino acids long. Germline loops: CDR1 LGHNA, CDR2 YSLEER. In DNA form, the CDR3 reads TGCGCCAGCAGCCCCGGGACTCTGAACACTGAAGCTTTCTTT. Its protein is CASSPGTLNTEAFF.

J is TRBJ1-2 and V is TRBV4-3; D gene uncertain. The germline gives CDR1 LGHNA, CDR2 YSLEER. Trimming took 1 base from V and 8 from J, leaving 5 bases between them. This CDR3 has 11 residues. The CDR3 protein is CASSQGGGYTF. CDR3 coding DNA: TGCGCCAGCAGCCAAGGAGGGGGCTACACCTTC.

This chain links TRBV11-2 with TRBJ1-2; 8 bases fit TRBD1. This CDR3 has 13 residues. Germline V gene lookup returns CDR1 SGHAT and CDR2 FQNNGV. The V gene end was trimmed by 1 base and the J gene end by 12 bases; junction bases not matched to a gene: 7. The CDR3 nucleotides are TGTGCCAGCAGCTTAGCCCGACAGGGGACTCACACCTTC. Protein: CASSLARQGTHTF.

The chain has TRBV3-1 (or the pseudogene TRBV3-2) and TRBJ1-5; 10 bases line up with TRBD1. The CDR3 contains 16 residues. The V gene's germline CDR1 is LGHDT and CDR2 YNNKEL (reference sequence). Unmatched junction bases numbered 8, after V lost 3 bases and J lost 6 bases. DNA of the CDR3: TGTGCCAGCAGCCAGGGGGACAGGGGAAGGAGTCAGCCCCAGCATTTT. Its protein is CASSQGDRGRSQPQHF.

The chain joins TRBV12-3 or TRBV12-4 to TRBJ1-4; D ambiguous. The CDR3 has 12 amino acids. V was pared by 8 bases and J by 10 bases, with 14 bases between. The DNA of the CDR3 is TGTGCCAGCCGAGTTGCGGAGGGAAAACTGTTTTTT. This codes for CASRVAEGKLFF.

This chain connects TRBV10-3 to TRBJ2-5, with TRBD1 matching over 7 bases. The trim removed 6 bases at V and 1 base at J, leaving 11 bases unmatched. CDR3 length: 16 residues. Looked up from germline, CDR1 is ENHRY and CDR2 is SYGVKD. The CDR3 protein is CAIREGTATFQETQYF. CDR3 DNA sequence: TGTGCCATCAGAGAAGGGACAGCGACATTCCAAGAGACCCAGTACTTC.

This clone appeared a single time. This rearrangement joins TRBV3-1 (or the pseudogene TRBV3-2) to TRBJ1-3; D is perhaps TRBD1 (6 bases). The CDR3 extends over 16 amino acids. Per germline, CDR1 LGHDT and CDR2 YNNKEL (reference sequence). The germline V and J ends were trimmed by 3 bases and 0 bases, with 12 bases remaining between them. CDR3 in amino acids: CASSHRTDYSGNTIYF. For the CDR3, the DNA is TGTGCCAGCAGCCACCGGACAGACTACTCTGGAAACACCATATATTTT.

V gene TRBV11-2 combines with J gene TRBJ1-2; 7 bases fit TRBD1. This CDR3 has 14 residues. Losses at the gene ends were 3 bases for V and 5 bases for J; bases not matched to a gene: 6. Germline CDR1 is SGHAT and CDR2 is FQNNGV. The CDR3, as DNA: TGTGCCAGCAGCTTCGAGACAGGGAGGTATGGCTACACCTTC. Amino acids: CASSFETGRYGYTF.

This chain connects TRBV11-2 to TRBJ1-6; 8 bases are a match to TRBD1. The CDR3 contains 15 residues. Germline V gives CDR1 SGHAT, CDR2 FQNNGV. The ends lost 4 bases at V and 8 bases at J; junction bases unmatched: 7. Written as DNA, the CDR3 is TGTGCCAGCAGCTCCGGACAGGGAAACTATTCACCCCTCCACTTT. It yields the protein CASSSGQGNYSPLHF.

This chain uses TRBV6-5 with TRBJ1-2; TRBD1 is a possible D gene (5 bases). The CDR3 length is 14 residues. Germline CDR1 MNHEY, CDR2 SVGAGI. V lost 4 bases to trimming and J lost 8 bases, with 17 bases between them. The CDR3 nucleotides read TGTGCCAGCAGTTCGATGGGGGGAAATAGGGGCTACACCTTC. This encodes CASSSMGGNRGYTF.

The chain recombines TRBV12-3 or TRBV12-4 with TRBJ2-3; 8 bases are shared with TRBD2. This CDR3 has 13 amino acids. With 6 bases clipped from V and 1 base from J, the junction kept 0 bases outside the gene matches. The CDR3 loop is CASRTSGTDTQYF. The DNA of the CDR3 is TGTGCCAGCAGGACTAGCGGCACAGATACGCAGTATTTT.

The V and J genes are TRBV11-2 and TRBJ1-3; D is ambiguous. This CDR3 has 14 residues. V dropped 0 bases and J dropped 4 bases, with 7 bases sitting between them. Germline V CDR1 and CDR2: SGHAT, FQNNGV. The CDR3 reads CASSLDRSGNTIYF. CDR3 DNA sequence: TGTGCCAGCAGCTTAGACAGGTCGGGAAACACCATATATTTT. The full variable domain, in which reference TRBV11-2 and TRBJ1-3 provide the parts outside the CDR3, is EAGVAQSPRYKIIEKRQSVAFWCNPISGHATLYWYQQILGQGPKLLIQFQNNGVVDDSQLPKDRFSAERLKGVDSTLKIQPAKLEDSAVYLCASSLDRSGNTIYFGEGSWLTVV.

This sequence joins TRBV19 and TRBJ2-1; no clear D. The CDR3 has 14 amino acids. V was shortened by 4 bases and J by 8 bases, with 15 bases between the two germline ends. Germline V gives CDR1 LNHDA, CDR2 SQIVND (reference sequence). CDR3 DNA sequence: TGTGCCAGTAGTACAACCGACTTTAACTATGAGCAGTTCTTC. Amino acid sequence: CASSTTDFNYEQFF.

This chain links TRBV28 with TRBJ2-7; 11 nucleotides agree with TRBD1. The CDR3 sequence is 15 residues long. Losses at the gene ends were 5 bases for V and 6 bases for J; bases not matched to a gene: 9. Per germline, CDR1 MDHEN and CDR2 SYDVKM. For the CDR3, the DNA is TGTGCCAGCAGTACTCGGACAGGGGGCACGTCCGAGCAGTACGTC. It encodes CASSTRTGGTSEQYV.

This clone occurred a few times. The V gene is TRBV12-2, the J gene TRBJ1-3; the table's D call of TRBD1 was not tested on the DNA. TRBV12-2 is a documented pseudogene. The CDR3 extends over 15 amino acids. The DNA for the CDR3 is TGTGCAAGTCGCTTAGGTCCCCGGGACAGAAACACCATATATTTT. Protein: CASRLGPRDRNTIYF.

This chain connects TRBV9 to TRBJ2-7; TRBD1 matches 9 bases. CDR3 length: 14 amino acids. Per the germline V gene, CDR1 is SGDLS and CDR2 is YYNGEE. V shed 4 bases, J shed 2 bases, and the junction held 4 bases outside the gene matches. The CDR3 bases are TGTGCCAGCAGCTGGACAGGGGCGGCCTACGAGCAGTACGTC. It yields the protein CASSWTGAAYEQYV.

V and J are TRBV28 and TRBJ1-2; D remains ambiguous. In germline, CDR1 is MDHEN, CDR2 SYDVKM. The CDR3 loop spans 12 amino acids. V lost 4 bases to trimming and J lost 8 bases, with 11 bases between them. The CDR3 protein is CASSSGSGGYTF. In DNA form, the CDR3 reads TGTGCCAGCAGTTCAGGCTCGGGGGGCTACACCTTC.

The chain combines TRBV11-3 with TRBJ1-2; D ambiguous. V dropped 5 bases and J dropped 1 base, with 14 bases sitting between them. The germline gives CDR1 SGHNT, CDR2 YENEEA. This CDR3 is built from 15 residues. The CDR3 reads CASSPTKSVNYGYTF. The CDR3 region has the DNA TGTGCCAGCAGCCCAACGAAATCAGTTAACTATGGCTACACCTTC.

The chain employs TRBV2 and TRBJ2-7; 7 bases line up with TRBD1. With 3 bases clipped from V and 2 bases from J, the junction kept 4 bases outside the gene matches. This CDR3 region has 14 residues. CDR1 and CDR2 (germline): SNHLY, FYNNEI. The CDR3 bases are TGTGCCAGCAGTGACAGGGGGAAGGCCTACGAGCAGTACGTC. Translating it yields CASSDRGKAYEQYV.

This chain links TRBV6-5 with TRBJ1-2; the D gene is possibly TRBD1 (6 bases). Germline CDR1 reads MNHEY; CDR2 reads SVGAGI. This CDR3 is built from 15 residues. Trimming shortened V by 7 bases and J by 8 bases, and 23 bases separated the two germline ends. The CDR3 is CASKKGDITLVGYTF. DNA for the CDR3: TGTGCCAGCAAGAAGGGGGACATTACTTTGGTGGGCTACACCTTC.

This clone was recorded once. V gene TRBV3-1 (or the pseudogene TRBV3-2) combines with J gene TRBJ2-5; D not resolved. This CDR3 is 15 amino acids long. Germline CDR1 reads LGHDT; CDR2 reads YNNKEL (reference sequence). V lost 0 bases to trimming and J lost 1 base, with 9 bases between them. This chain's CDR3 is CASSQEGTVQETQYF. The CDR3 DNA sequence: TGTGCCAGCAGCCAAGAGGGCACTGTCCAAGAGACCCAGTACTTC.

The genes are TRBV3-1 (or the pseudogene TRBV3-2) and TRBJ1-2, with TRBD1 matching over 11 bases. The CDR3 totals 15 residues. V lost 4 bases, J lost 4 bases, and 5 bases stayed unmatched. Germline V CDR1 and CDR2: LGHDT, YNNKEL (reference sequence). CDR3 coding DNA: TGTGCCAGCAGCCCCCGGGACAGGGGGGCCTATGGCTACACCTTC. This sequence encodes CASSPRDRGAYGYTF.

V and J are TRBV6-5 and TRBJ1-2; D unresolved. The germline V gene has CDR1 MNHEY and CDR2 SVGAGI. Trimming shortened V by 4 bases and J by 8 bases, and 14 bases separated the two germline ends. There are 13 residues in the CDR3. CDR3 sequence (DNA): TGTGCCAGCAGTTTCAGCGGGCCACAGGGCTACACCTTC. It specifies CASSFSGPQGYTF.

CDR3 protein: CASSPQPGSAFF. The DNA for the CDR3 is TGTGCCAGCAGCCCACAACCGGGGAGCGCTTTCTTT. This chain connects TRBV14 to TRBJ1-1, with no clear D. The CDR3 runs 12 residues. CDR1 and CDR2 from the germline V gene are SGHDN and FVKESK. V lost 4 bases, J lost 11 bases, and 14 bases lay in between.